Following are 29 T cell receptor beta chains from one sample sequenced in a study of beta chain features in type 1 diabetes. Sequenced material consisted of expressed TCRB transcripts (all of the isolated RNA was reverse transcribed). Method: immunoSEQ multiplex PCR; TCRdb's copy keeps in-frame clones and lacks some. This sample has about 160,000 clones; about 8% occur once, and the top ten carry 0.94%. General study results and limits: All four CD4+ subsets of Type 1 diabetes patients contained TCRB CDR3s that were moderately but significantly shorter.

No antigen has been identified for these receptors. Sequences were obtained from central memory CD4+ T cells from blood. These receptors were collected from a woman aged 40 to 50 with type 1 diabetes.

This chain joins TRBV18 and TRBJ1-2; D is unresolved. The CDR3 consists of 11 residues. Germline CDR1 KGHSH, CDR2 LQKENI. V lost 3 bases to trimming and J lost 6 bases, with 5 bases between them. CDR3 in DNA: TGTGCCAGCTCACCGTCGGATGGCTACACCTTC. It codes for CASSPSDGYTF.

J is TRBJ2-7 and V is TRBV5-1; a possible D gene is TRBD1 (6 bases). V lost 3 bases to trimming and J lost 2 bases, with 9 bases between them. The CDR3 contains 13 residues. The germline gives CDR1 SGHRS, CDR2 YFSETQ. CDR3 DNA sequence: TGCGCCAGCAGCTCAGGGGTAGCCTACGAGCAGTACTTC. It is translated as CASSSGVAYEQYF.

The table lists this clone with a few counts. The V call is TRBV7-9, the J call TRBJ1-2; 7 bases line up with TRBD1. The germline V gene has CDR1 SEHNR and CDR2 FQNEAQ (reference sequence). This CDR3 spans 15 amino acids. J lost 5 bases, V lost 2 bases, and 8 bases had no gene match. CDR3 nucleotide sequence: TGTGCCAGCAGCTTAAGTCGGGACAGAACGTATGGCTACACCTTC. Residues: CASSLSRDRTYGYTF.

The chain carries TRBV5-1 and TRBJ2-7, with D perhaps matching TRBD2 (6 bases). Germline CDR1 reads SGHRS; CDR2 reads YFSETQ. The CDR3 is made up of 14 amino acids. Trimming shortened V by 5 bases and J by 5 bases, and 17 bases separated the two germline ends. CDR3: CASSLAYAGNEQYF. CDR3 sequence (DNA): TGCGCCAGCAGTCTGGCATACGCGGGAAACGAGCAGTACTTC.

The J gene is TRBJ2-1, the V gene TRBV9; D is perhaps TRBD2 (5 bases). CDR3 size: 15 residues. The V end lost 0 bases, the J end lost 2 bases, and 9 bases lay between the germline ends. Germline V gives CDR1 SGDLS, CDR2 YYNGEE. The CDR3 nucleotides are TGTGCCAGCAGCGTAGAGACGGGAACCTACAATGAGCAGTTCTTC. It codes for CASSVETGTYNEQFF.

The V gene is TRBV18, the J gene TRBJ2-7; D is possibly TRBD2 (6 bases). This CDR3 has 15 residues. From germline, CDR1 is KGHSH and CDR2 LQKENI. V was clipped by 2 bases and J by 3 bases, with 14 bases between them. The CDR3 loop is CASSPAGGEDYEQYF. The CDR3 bases are TGTGCCAGCTCACCAGCCGGGGGAGAGGACTACGAGCAGTACTTC.

The V call is TRBV29-1, the J call TRBJ2-7; TRBD1 might be the D (6 bases). Germline V gene data show CDR1 as SQVTM and CDR2 as ANQGSEA. With 5 bases removed from V and 1 base from J, the gap between germline ends came to 15 bases. This CDR3 is built from 14 residues. In nucleotides, the CDR3 is TGCAGCGTTCGAAAGGACAGTACATCCTACGAGCAGTACTTC. This codes for CSVRKDSTSYEQYF.

This chain links TRBV5-4 with TRBJ2-3; TRBD2 is a possible D gene (5 bases). The CDR3 covers 15 residues. Germline V gene sequence: CDR1 SGHNT, CDR2 YYREEE (reference sequence). Between the trimmed V and J ends, which lost 2 bases and 0 bases, there was a span of 10 bases. Here the CDR3 reads CASSLVGESTDTQYF. The DNA for the CDR3 is TGTGCCAGCAGCTTAGTGGGAGAGAGCACAGATACGCAGTATTTT.

The chain joins TRBV7-9 to TRBJ2-7; the match to TRBD2 covers 8 bases. This CDR3 contains 18 residues. The germline CDR1 and CDR2 sequences are SEHNR and FQNEAQ (reference sequence). V gave up 1 base and J gave up 4 bases; unmatched junction bases: 15. The DNA for the CDR3 is TGTGCCAGCAGCTTAGTGACAGGAAGGACGGGGGGGAATTACGAGCAGTACTTC. This translates into CASSLVTGRTGGNYEQYF.

This chain uses TRBV5-6 with TRBJ1-4; D is perhaps TRBD1 (5 bases). Germline V CDR1 and CDR2: SGHDT, YYEEEE. Deletions cut 2 bases from V and 8 bases from J, with 13 bases between. The CDR3 has 14 residues. The DNA for the CDR3 is TGTGCCAGCAGCTTTGATGGGGCTGGGGAAAAACTGTTTTTT. Translation gives CASSFDGAGEKLFF. Filled out from reference TRBV5-6 and TRBJ1-4, the complete variable domain reads DAGVTQSPTHLIKTRGQQVTLRCSPKSGHDTVSWYQQALGQGPQFIFQYYEEEERQRGNFPDRFSGHQFPNYSSELNVNALLLGDSALYLCASSFDGAGEKLFFGSGTQLSVL.

This clone was found a few times. This chain links TRBV10-3 with TRBJ2-1; 11 bases are a match to TRBD2. The CDR3 is made up of 14 amino acids. The V segment lost 9 bases and the J segment 9 bases; nucleotides outside the gene matches: 10. Germline V CDR1 and CDR2: ENHRY, SYGVKD. CDR3 sequence: CAIASTSGSIEQFF. The CDR3 nucleotides read TGTGCCATAGCCTCCACTAGCGGGAGTATTGAGCAGTTCTTC.

This chain uses TRBV19 with TRBJ1-4, with D possibly being TRBD1 (5 bases). From germline, CDR1 is LNHDA and CDR2 SQIVND (reference sequence). V lost 7 bases to trimming and J lost 10 bases, with 19 bases between them. This CDR3 contains 14 residues. The CDR3 loop is CASTLDARVRKLFF. CDR3 nucleotides: TGTGCCAGTACCCTAGATGCCAGGGTGAGAAAACTGTTTTTT.

This clone appeared once. V and J are TRBV20-1 and TRBJ2-7; D is ambiguous. This CDR3 has 11 amino acids. V lost 3 bases and J lost 6, with 9 bases in between. Germline V gene lookup returns CDR1 DFQATT and CDR2 SNEGSKA (reference sequence). The CDR3 coding sequence is TGCAGTGCTAGGGGCGCTGGCGAGCAGTACTTC. It encodes CSARGAGEQYF.

The CDR3 loop is CASSQDKGLSADTQYF. DNA of the CDR3: TGCGCCAGCAGCCAAGATAAGGGGTTAAGTGCAGATACGCAGTATTTT. This chain uses TRBV4-1 with TRBJ2-3, with TRBD1 as a possible D gene (5 bases). The CDR3 extends over 16 amino acids. V dropped 0 bases and J dropped 4 bases, with 14 bases sitting between them. Per the germline V gene, CDR1 is MGHRA and CDR2 is YSYEKL.

The table lists this clone with a few counts. CDR3: CASSFLAGGLYEQYF. The CDR3 DNA sequence: TGTGCCAGCAGCTTTCTAGCGGGAGGTCTTTACGAGCAGTACTTC. The chain couples TRBV7-2 to TRBJ2-7; 11 bases are shared with TRBD2. Germline V lookup: CDR1 SGHTA, CDR2 FQGNSA. The V segment lost 3 bases and the J segment 4 bases; nucleotides outside the gene matches: 5. CDR3 length equals 15 residues. Full variable domain (missing parts from reference TRBV7-2 and TRBJ2-7): GAGVSQSPSNKVTEKGKDVELRCDPISGHTALYWYRQSLGQGLEFLIYFQGNSAPDKSGLPSDRFSAERTGGSVSTLTIQRTQQEDSAVYLCASSFLAGGLYEQYFGPGTRLTVT.

The CDR3 DNA is TGCGCCAGCCGGGTGGAGGGGCCATATGGCTACACCTTC. Translated, it gives CASRVEGPYGYTF. The rearrangement joins TRBV5-1 to TRBJ1-2, with D possibly matching TRBD1 (5 bases). The CDR3 length is 13 residues. V lost 7 bases, J lost 5 bases, and 15 bases lay in between. The germline V gene encodes CDR1 SGHRS and CDR2 YFSETQ.

The chain is built from TRBV5-1 and TRBJ2-1, with TRBD2 as a possible D gene (6 bases). The CDR3 length is 14 residues. V lost 5 bases, J lost 8 bases, and 17 bases lay in between. CDR1 SGHRS and CDR2 YFSETQ come from the germline V gene. CDR3 loop: CASRGLSWGDEQFF. Written as DNA, the CDR3 is TGCGCCAGCAGGGGACTCTCCTGGGGGGATGAGCAGTTCTTC.

The rearrangement joins TRBV18 to TRBJ2-3, with 13 bases fitting TRBD2. Germline lookup yields CDR1 KGHSH and CDR2 LQKENI. The CDR3 covers 14 residues. J was trimmed by 11 bases and V by 6 bases; bases with no gene match: 8. CDR3 sequence reads: CASSLGTSGKVQYF. In DNA, the CDR3 is TGTGCCAGCTCCCTGGGGACTAGCGGGAAGGTGCAGTATTTT.

This rearrangement joins TRBV28 to TRBJ1-2; 7 bases match TRBD1. This CDR3 comprises 13 residues. The trim removed 6 bases at V and 4 bases at J, leaving 5 bases unmatched. CDR1 and CDR2 (germline): MDHEN, SYDVKM. The CDR3 protein is CASRTGRIYGYTF. The CDR3 bases are TGTGCCAGCAGGACAGGGCGTATCTATGGCTACACCTTC.

This clone turned up a few times. V usage is TRBV6-5 and J usage is TRBJ2-7; 11 positions match TRBD2. The V and J ends lost 7 bases and 2 bases, in that order; junction bases with no gene match: 4. Germline CDR1 MNHEY, CDR2 SVGAGI. The CDR3 loop spans 14 amino acids. The CDR3 DNA reads TGTGCCAGCAATCGACTAGCGGGACCCTACGAGCAGTACTTC. This encodes CASNRLAGPYEQYF.

This chain uses TRBV4-3 with TRBJ2-3; TRBD1 agrees at 10 bases. Germline CDR1 and CDR2: LGHNA and YSLEER. Losses at the gene ends were 4 bases for V and 1 base for J; bases not matched to a gene: 5. The CDR3 runs to 16 residues. The CDR3 reads CASSRQTGGGTDTQYF. In DNA form, the CDR3 reads TGCGCCAGCAGCCGGCAGACAGGGGGCGGCACAGATACGCAGTATTTT.

This clone occurred a few times. This chain uses TRBV9 with TRBJ2-2; TRBD2 aligns across 7 bases. The junction had 3 bases not matched to a gene; V was cut back by 4 bases and J by 0 bases. Germline loops: CDR1 SGDLS, CDR2 YYNGEE. The CDR3 totals 15 residues. CDR3: CASSSGLANTGELFF. CDR3 sequence (DNA): TGTGCCAGCAGCTCAGGACTAGCGAACACCGGGGAGCTGTTTTTT.

V usage is TRBV19 and J usage is TRBJ2-7, with 8 nucleotides matching TRBD1. Germline CDR1 is LNHDA and CDR2 is SQIVND (reference sequence). This CDR3 has 14 residues. V gave up 9 bases and J gave up 1 base; unmatched junction bases: 8. CDR3 sequence (DNA): TGTGCCAGCCGCTCCCGGACAGGGTCCTACGAGCAGTACTTC. It encodes CASRSRTGSYEQYF.

The CDR3: CASSLGTSGPTDTQYF. In DNA, the CDR3 is TGTGCCAGCAGCTTAGGGACTAGCGGACCCACAGATACGCAGTATTTT. The chain combines TRBV9 with TRBJ2-3; the match to TRBD2 covers 11 bases. Germline CDR1 and CDR2: SGDLS and YYNGEE. With V trimmed by 4 bases and J by 2 bases, 6 bases remained unmatched. There are 16 residues in the CDR3.

Only a few counts were recorded for this clone. The chain has TRBV4-2 and TRBJ2-2, with TRBD2 matching 9 bases. Losses at the gene ends were 3 bases for V and 4 bases for J; bases not matched to a gene: 9. The CDR3 has 17 residues. In germline, CDR1 is LGHNA, CDR2 YNFKEQ. The CDR3: CASSQEIAGAGTGELFF. CDR3 DNA sequence: TGTGCCAGCAGCCAGGAAATAGCGGGGGCGGGCACCGGGGAGCTGTTTTTT.

This clone was counted a few times. This rearrangement joins TRBV7-2 to TRBJ2-1, with D maybe TRBD2 (7 bases). The CDR3 loop spans 15 amino acids. The V end was cut by 1 base, the J end by 1 base, with 8 bases between. Germline assignment: CDR1 SGHTA and CDR2 FQGNSA. The CDR3 region is CASSLEGGSYNEQFF. The DNA of the CDR3 is TGTGCCAGCAGCTTAGAGGGGGGGTCCTACAATGAGCAGTTCTTC.

This clone has only one observation. V usage is TRBV2 and J usage is TRBJ1-5; tentatively, D is TRBD1 (6 bases). This CDR3 is built from 14 residues. Germline V gives CDR1 SNHLY, CDR2 FYNNEI. Deletions cut 8 bases from V and 2 bases from J, with 13 bases between. The CDR3 DNA reads TGTGCCAGCGCTTTACAGGGTGGCAATCAGCCCCAGCATTTT. Amino acid sequence: CASALQGGNQPQHF.

This clone has more than one count but fewer than ten. The genes are TRBV18 and TRBJ2-5; tentatively, D is TRBD2 (5 bases). Trimming stripped 2 bases from V and 0 bases from J, with 7 bases between. Germline V gene sequence: CDR1 KGHSH, CDR2 LQKENI. The CDR3 spans 14 residues. The DNA of the CDR3 is TGTGCCAGCTCACCAATGCGGGACCAAGAGACCCAGTACTTC. It is translated as CASSPMRDQETQYF.

This clone was seen a handful of times. The V and J genes are TRBV9 and TRBJ1-2; 10 bases align to TRBD1. This CDR3 contains 18 residues. The germline V gene encodes CDR1 SGDLS and CDR2 YYNGEE. The V gene end was trimmed by 7 bases and the J gene end by 2 bases; junction bases not matched to a gene: 17. CDR3 loop: CASGALKEGTGANYGYTF. The CDR3 DNA is TGTGCCAGCGGCGCCCTAAAAGAAGGGACAGGGGCGAACTATGGCTACACCTTC.